This TCR beta chain originates from a study of T cell responses to AZD1222 COVID-19 vaccine. Study-wide points: Vaccine-related CD4 TCRs covered spike, predominating at 160-218 and 743-854. Spike-specific TCR repertoires showed rising breadth and depth after two AZD1222 doses. Females made up more of the donors, who were largely white British, and clonal diversity may have come out too low. Nearly half of spike-specific TCRs reportedly go after variant regions that carry no mutations.

Assay used: immunoSEQ multiplex PCR; TCRdb lists only in-frame clones, some missing. In the table there are roughly 120,000 clones, about nine tenths of which are singletons. Comments on this clone: Its specificity is not known.

The CDR3 is 16 residues long. In germline, CDR1 is LNHDA, CDR2 SQIVND (reference sequence). The V gene end was trimmed by 5 bases and the J gene end by 1 base; junction bases not matched to a gene: 8. Here the sequenced sample was peripheral blood, taken on day 0 of MenACWY control vaccination. The rearrangement links TRBV19 to TRBJ2-7; 10 bases are a match to TRBD2. The sequence was collected from an adult in good health. The CDR3: CASSRITSGASYEQYF. CDR3 bases: TGTGCCAGTAGTCGAATAACTAGCGGGGCATCCTACGAGCAGTACTTC.